This T cell receptor (beta chain) appears in the sequencing data of a study of CD8 T cells in ankylosing spondylitis. Overall study results and limits: Earlier literature documents some of the motif variants in reactive arthritis synovial fluid and blood. Disease-linked clones were reportedly significantly enriched in matched ankylosing spondylitis synovial fluid. Within ankylosing spondylitis blood, a TCR beta motif made up of seven to nine highly homologous variants appeared to be characteristic. Disease-linked clones were found to be CD8+ and relatively rare in peripheral blood.

In making TCR beta libraries, quantitative 5'-RACE with molecular barcodes was used. A single record per CDR3 protein comes from TCRdb applying MiXCR to the 5' RACE reads. The sample lists approximately 540,000 distinct CDR3 sequences; 9.5% to 15% were seen once. V gave up 3 bases and J gave up 7 bases; unmatched junction bases: 11. Germline assignment: CDR1 DFQATT and CDR2 SNEGSKA (reference sequence). The CDR3 covers 15 residues. This clonotype was observed a few times. Its specificity is unknown. The sequenced material came from blood, either unsorted or a sorted T cell fraction (not recorded which). The rearrangement links TRBV20-1 to TRBJ2-1; 8 nucleotides match TRBD2. The source is a male donor with ankylosing spondylitis. The CDR3 coding sequence is TGCAGTGCTAGGCCTACTGCTGGCGGGAGGAATGAGCAGTTCTTC. Amino acids: CSARPTAGGRNEQFF.